One and the same sample provided the 23 T cell receptor beta chains below, sequenced in a study of vaccination effects on CD4 cells after COVID-19. After expansion with viral peptide pools in the ViraFEST assay, antigen-specific CD4+ T cells were sequenced. Culture lasted 10 days before CD4+ T cell isolation. The participants, recipients of two vaccine doses, got either BNT162b2 or mRNA-1273. Only in-frame clones appear in the TCRdb table, and some are missing; sequencing was by immunoSEQ multiplex PCR. The sample lists 20,000 to 25,000 clones, about 70% occurring once. Their antigen targets remain unknown. Sample: CD4+ T cells from PBMCs cultured with SARS-CoV-2 spike peptides, taken after COVID-19 vaccination. The receptor source for this set is a human donor who received a COVID-19 vaccine.

For the CDR3, the DNA is TGTGCCAGCAGCCAAGATTCGGGGTCCTACAATGAGCAGTTCTTC. It codes for CASSQDSGSYNEQFF. V and J are TRBV3-1 (or the pseudogene TRBV3-2) and TRBJ2-1; D possibly corresponds to TRBD2 (5 bases). V was clipped by 0 bases and J by 1 base, with 7 bases between them. The CDR3 covers 15 residues. From germline, CDR1 is LGHDT and CDR2 YNNKEL (reference sequence).

In this sample, this clone is medium-sized. The chain recombines TRBV24-1 with TRBJ1-2; 9 bases are a match to TRBD1. From germline, CDR1 is KGHDR and CDR2 SFDVKD. After removal of 4 bases from V and 4 bases from J, the junction contained 9 bases not matched to a gene. The CDR3 totals 16 residues. The CDR3, as DNA: TGTGCCACCAGTGACTCCCGGACAGGGGAAGTCTATGGCTACACCTTC. It encodes CATSDSRTGEVYGYTF.

This chain connects TRBV3-1 (or the pseudogene TRBV3-2) to TRBJ2-3, with D maybe TRBD2 (5 bases). In germline, CDR1 is LGHDT, CDR2 YNNKEL (reference sequence). V lost 0 bases and J lost 1, with 8 bases in between. The CDR3 extends over 15 amino acids. The CDR3 protein is CASSQDSVGTDTQYF. The DNA of the CDR3 is TGTGCCAGCAGCCAAGATAGCGTCGGCACAGATACGCAGTATTTT.

This rearrangement joins TRBV18 to TRBJ1-2; 7 bases map to TRBD1. Germline CDR1 and CDR2: KGHSH and LQKENI. J was trimmed by 10 bases and V by 3 bases; bases with no gene match: 11. The length of the CDR3 is 14 residues. The CDR3 coding sequence is TGTGCCAGCTCACCCTCAACCACAGGGGCCTTCTACACCTTC. Translating gives CASSPSTTGAFYTF.

This clone has only one observation. In nucleotides, the CDR3 is TGCGCCAGCACCCGGACTAGCGGGAACTCCTACAATGAGCAGTTCTTC. Protein: CASTRTSGNSYNEQFF. V usage is TRBV5-1 and J usage is TRBJ2-1, with 12 nucleotides matching TRBD2. The germline V gene has CDR1 SGHRS and CDR2 YFSETQ. CDR3 length equals 16 residues. The V segment lost 6 bases and the J segment 0 bases; nucleotides outside the gene matches: 4.

The chain employs TRBV5-6 and TRBJ2-1; D possibly corresponds to TRBD1 (6 bases). V lost 5 bases and J lost 5, with 11 bases in between. CDR1 and CDR2 from the germline V gene are SGHDT and YYEEEE. CDR3 size: 13 residues. The CDR3 is CASRLDSDNEQFF. DNA of the CDR3: TGTGCCAGCAGGCTGGACAGCGACAATGAGCAGTTCTTC.

This chain connects TRBV6-1 to TRBJ2-3; TRBD2 might be the D (5 bases). Looked up from germline, CDR1 is MNHNS and CDR2 is SASEGT. Deletions cut 2 bases from V and 6 bases from J, with 6 bases between. There are 12 residues in the CDR3. The CDR3 spells CASSERRDTQYF. Here the CDR3 DNA reads TGTGCCAGCAGTGAAAGGAGGGATACGCAGTATTTT.

The genes are TRBV24-1 and TRBJ2-1, with 9 bases matching TRBD2. The CDR3 runs to 16 residues. V lost 4 bases, J lost 4 bases, and 7 bases stayed unmatched. CDR1 is KGHDR, CDR2 SFDVKD, per germline. The CDR3, as DNA: TGTGCCACCAGTGAGGGCCGGACTAGCGAATACAATGAGCAGTTCTTC. Amino acids: CATSEGRTSEYNEQFF.

The chain recombines TRBV5-4 with TRBJ2-7; D is possibly TRBD1 (6 bases). Germline V gives CDR1 SGHNT, CDR2 YYREEE (reference sequence). Trimming left V 3 bases short and J 3 bases short, with 19 bases between. This CDR3 has 16 amino acids. The CDR3 DNA sequence: TGTGCCAGCAGCTCTTGGGGTTACAGGGTTGGCTACGAGCAGTACTTC. This translates into CASSSWGYRVGYEQYF.

Written as DNA, the CDR3 is TGTGCCAGCAGTGGGCAGGGCCCAGCTAACTATGGCTACACCTTC. Translated: CASSGQGPANYGYTF. V usage is TRBV6-4 and J usage is TRBJ1-2, with D tentatively TRBD1 (5 bases). The CDR3 spans 15 residues. V was pared by 4 bases and J by 0 bases, with 12 bases between. The germline gives CDR1 MRHNA, CDR2 SNTAGT.

This clone has a handful of counts. J is TRBJ2-1 and V is TRBV7-7; 12 nucleotides align to TRBD2. The CDR3 loop spans 17 amino acids. The V gene end was trimmed by 4 bases and the J gene end by 7 bases; junction bases not matched to a gene: 11. Germline V lookup: CDR1 SSHAT, CDR2 FNYEAQ (reference sequence). This chain's CDR3 is CASSSSSLAGGGNEQFF. The DNA of the CDR3 is TGTGCCAGCAGCTCATCGTCACTAGCGGGGGGTGGTAATGAGCAGTTCTTC.

The chain uses TRBV4-1 and TRBJ2-1; TRBD1 is a possible D gene (5 bases). Trimming removed 4 bases at V and 12 bases at J, with 19 bases between. Per the germline V gene, CDR1 is MGHRA and CDR2 is YSYEKL. The CDR3 is 14 residues long. Written as DNA, the CDR3 is TGCGCCAGCAGCCCCAGGGCGTTAGGCGTCGGGCAGTTCTTC. This encodes CASSPRALGVGQFF.

This sequence joins TRBV3-1 (or the pseudogene TRBV3-2) and TRBJ1-4; the D gene is possibly TRBD1 (6 bases). Trimming pared 2 bases from V and 5 bases from J, leaving 12 bases between. The germline gives CDR1 LGHDT, CDR2 YNNKEL (reference sequence). The CDR3 totals 15 residues. This CDR3 reads CASSQNTGMNEKLFF. The CDR3, as DNA: TGTGCCAGCAGCCAAAACACAGGGATGAATGAAAAACTGTTTTTT.

This chain uses TRBV7-8 with TRBJ1-1; a weak D match, TRBD1 (5 bases). Trimming shortened V by 2 bases and J by 6 bases, and 16 bases separated the two germline ends. This CDR3 spans 15 amino acids. Germline lookup yields CDR1 SGHVS and CDR2 FQNEAQ. The CDR3 DNA follows: TGTGCCAGCAGCTTACCTCCTGGACAATCGGCTGAAGCTTTCTTT. It encodes CASSLPPGQSAEAFF.

The V gene is TRBV7-8, the J gene TRBJ1-2, with D tentatively TRBD1 (5 bases). Germline V gives CDR1 SGHVS, CDR2 FQNEAQ. The V end was cut by 3 bases, the J end by 8 bases, with 19 bases between. This CDR3 is 15 amino acids long. The CDR3 loop reads CASSLDTDPYWGYTF. DNA for the CDR3: TGTGCCAGCAGCTTGGACACCGACCCATATTGGGGCTACACCTTC.

For the CDR3, the DNA is TGCGCCAGCAGCTTGTGGGACAAGAACACCGGGGAGCTGTTTTTT. Its protein product is CASSLWDKNTGELFF. J is TRBJ2-2 and V is TRBV5-1, with D possibly TRBD1 on 6 matching bases. The germline gives CDR1 SGHRS, CDR2 YFSETQ. V lost 1 base to trimming and J lost 1 base, with 8 bases between them. The CDR3 extends over 15 amino acids.

The chain joins TRBV29-1 to TRBJ2-1; D may be TRBD1 (5 bases). The germline gives CDR1 SQVTM, CDR2 ANQGSEA. The CDR3 loop spans 18 amino acids. The ends were cut back, 1 base at V and 0 bases at J, with 19 bases in the middle. This CDR3 is CSVEGSRGSLSSYNEQFF. The CDR3 nucleotides are TGCAGCGTTGAAGGAAGTAGGGGCAGCCTCAGCTCCTACAATGAGCAGTTCTTC.

The rearrangement links TRBV15 to TRBJ1-2, with TRBD1 matching 9 bases. V trimming: 0 bases; J trimming: 4 bases; junction bases outside the gene matches: 6. Germline CDR1 and CDR2: LNHNV and YYDKDF (reference sequence). This CDR3 is 16 amino acids long. The CDR3 sequence is CATSRDPGQGSYGYTF. The CDR3 nucleotides read TGTGCCACCAGCAGAGACCCGGGACAGGGATCCTATGGCTACACCTTC.

This chain joins TRBV20-1 and TRBJ2-1, with D tentatively TRBD1 (6 bases). V was pared by 3 bases and J by 3 bases, with 12 bases between. The CDR3 covers 14 residues. Germline values: CDR1 DFQATT, CDR2 SNEGSKA (reference sequence). Written as DNA, the CDR3 is TGCAGTGCTAGTCTGGGGGCGAACTACAATGAGCAGTTCTTC. Protein product: CSASLGANYNEQFF.

The chain employs TRBV4-1 and TRBJ2-7, with 7 bases lining up with TRBD1. The CDR3 has 15 residues. V shed 2 bases and J 2 bases; nucleotides not matched to a gene: 6. Germline V CDR1 and CDR2: MGHRA, YSYEKL. CDR3 bases: TGCGCCAGCAGCCAACAGGACAGGAGTCCCTACGAGCAGTACTTC. It translates to CASSQQDRSPYEQYF.

This sequence joins TRBV6-5 and TRBJ2-5; a weak D match, TRBD2 (7 bases). The CDR3 runs to 15 residues. CDR1 is MNHEY and CDR2 is SVGAGI in the germline V gene. The V end lost 5 bases, the J end lost 5 bases, and 18 bases lay between the germline ends. The CDR3 loop reads CASSPRGAGSETQYF. The CDR3, as DNA: TGTGCCAGCAGTCCTCGGGGGGCAGGTTCGGAGACCCAGTACTTC.

The chain joins TRBV5-4 to TRBJ2-1, with D possibly TRBD2 on 5 matching bases. Germline V gene sequence: CDR1 SGHNT, CDR2 YYREEE (reference sequence). V lost 4 bases and J lost 3, with 11 bases in between. This CDR3 has 14 amino acids. CDR3 region: CASSPDYIYNEQFF. CDR3 DNA: TGTGCCAGCAGCCCCGACTATATCTACAATGAGCAGTTCTTC.

This chain joins TRBV6-6 and TRBJ2-1; perhaps TRBD1 as D (5 bases). The CDR3 runs to 14 residues. The germline CDR1 and CDR2 sequences are MNHNY and SVGAGI (reference sequence). Trimming stripped 5 bases from V and 5 bases from J, with 13 bases between. This CDR3 reads CASSTYQGNNEQFF. In DNA form, the CDR3 reads TGTGCCAGCAGTACCTATCAGGGAAACAATGAGCAGTTCTTC.